This entry lists 27 T cell receptor beta chains sequenced from one sample in a study of T cell repertoires in cytomegalovirus infection. TCRdb redid the calling of the reads with MiXCR, one entry per CDR3 protein. The sample consists of more than 500,000 distinct CDR3 sequences, more than 15% of them appearing once. Sequencing was carried out using CD8+ T cells from PBMCs. These receptors all come from a human donor in good health (CMV status not recorded). Some clones in this sample may be carry-over from other donors' samples.

The V and J genes are TRBV14 and TRBJ1-5; D may be TRBD1 (5 bases). V gave up 9 bases and J gave up 5 bases, with 11 bases separating them. The CDR3 runs to 12 residues. Germline CDR1 SGHDN, CDR2 FVKESK. CDR3 bases: TGTGCCAGTGCGTGGGGGGATCAGCCCCAGCATTTT. Translating gives CASAWGDQPQHF.

V usage is TRBV27 and J usage is TRBJ2-1; D not certain. From germline, CDR1 is MNHEY and CDR2 SMNVEV (reference sequence). V dropped 0 bases and J dropped 9 bases, with 9 bases sitting between them. The CDR3 has 13 amino acids. This CDR3 reads CASSLSLDGEQFF. CDR3 coding DNA: TGTGCCAGCAGTTTATCGCTAGACGGTGAGCAGTTCTTC.

This clonotype was seen only a few times. This chain links TRBV7-9 with TRBJ2-2; D is ambiguous. Between the trimmed V and J ends, which lost 2 bases and 0 bases, there was a span of 7 bases. Germline V lookup: CDR1 SEHNR, CDR2 FQNEAQ (reference sequence). The CDR3 has 15 amino acids. In DNA, the CDR3 is TGTGCCAGCAGCTTAATGAGTGCGAACACCGGGGAGCTGTTTTTT. It yields the protein CASSLMSANTGELFF.

As to this clonotype: Since a much larger clone is just one base distant, this may be a read error. The chain joins TRBV6-4 to TRBJ2-5; D is possibly TRBD1 (5 bases). The V gene's germline CDR1 is MRHNA and CDR2 SNTAGT. Trimming pared 10 bases from V and 2 bases from J, leaving 20 bases between. The CDR3 is 15 amino acids. CDR3 in amino acids: CANTRLQGDQETQYF. The CDR3 nucleotides are TGTGCCAACACAAGACTTCAGGGTGATCAAGAGACCCAGTACTTC.

This clonotype was counted between two and nine times. The CDR3 bases are TGTGCCAGCAGCCAAGTGAACAGGGGATCTAGCACAGATACGCAGTATTTT. Its protein product is CASSQVNRGSSTDTQYF. The J gene is TRBJ2-3, the V gene TRBV4-2; 7 bases match TRBD1. The ends lost 1 base at V and 0 bases at J; junction bases unmatched: 7. Germline loops: CDR1 LGHNA, CDR2 YNFKEQ. The CDR3 extends over 17 amino acids.

In this sample, this clonotype turned up a few times. The rearrangement joins TRBV29-1 to TRBJ2-7; possibly TRBD1 for D (5 bases). Germline CDR1 is SQVTM and CDR2 is ANQGSEA. Trimming cost V 1 base and J 3 bases, with 19 bases left between them. This CDR3 is built from 16 residues. The CDR3 nucleotides read TGCAGCGTTGAAGGCGCAGTCCAGGGAAGTCGCTACGAGCAGTACTTC. Translated: CSVEGAVQGSRYEQYF.

The chain joins TRBV6-5 to TRBJ2-2; D remains unclear. Germline V CDR1 and CDR2: MNHEY, SVGAGI. This CDR3 spans 14 amino acids. The ends were cut back, 8 bases at V and 0 bases at J, with 10 bases in the middle. The CDR3 here is CASRRISNTGELFF. Here the CDR3 DNA reads TGTGCCAGCCGACGGATATCGAACACCGGGGAGCTGTTTTTT.

In its sample, this clonotype was seen many times. This chain links TRBV11-2 with TRBJ2-7; the match to TRBD1 covers 10 bases. The trim removed 3 bases at V and 1 base at J, leaving 12 bases unmatched. CDR1 is SGHAT and CDR2 is FQNNGV in the germline V gene. CDR3 length equals 18 residues. The CDR3 loop is CASSFSGTGASYSYEQYF. CDR3 coding DNA: TGTGCCAGCAGCTTCTCCGGGACAGGGGCTTCCTATTCCTACGAGCAGTACTTC.

This clonotype has a count of ten or more. The rearrangement links TRBV6-1 to TRBJ2-7; 8 nucleotides line up with TRBD2. There are 17 residues in the CDR3. Germline values: CDR1 MNHNS, CDR2 SASEGT. V was pared by 2 bases and J by 5 bases, with 14 bases of the junction left unmatched. This chain's CDR3 is CASSEPAAGGLFNEQYF. CDR3 DNA sequence: TGTGCCAGCAGTGAACCTGCGGCGGGAGGCCTCTTTAACGAGCAGTACTTC.

This clonotype was seen repeatedly, ten times or more. This chain uses TRBV28 with TRBJ2-7; D may correspond to TRBD1 or TRBD2 (7 bases each). With 5 bases removed from V and 4 bases from J, the gap between germline ends came to 18 bases. Germline V lookup: CDR1 MDHEN, CDR2 SYDVKM. This CDR3 has 15 amino acids. The CDR3 nucleotides read TGTGCCAGCAGTACCCAGGGGGGGAGTAATTACGAGCAGTACTTC. It is translated as CASSTQGGSNYEQYF. Variable domain in full (rest from reference TRBV28 and TRBJ2-7): DVKVTQSSRYLVKRTGEKVFLECVQDMDHENMFWYRQDPGLGLRLIYFSYDVKMKEKGDIPEGYSVSREKKERFSLILESASTNQTSMYLCASSTQGGSNYEQYFGPGTRLTVT.

V and J are TRBV28 and TRBJ2-3; a possible D gene is TRBD1 (7 bases). The CDR3 is 16 amino acids. CDR1 and CDR2 from the germline V gene are MDHEN and SYDVKM. V was clipped by 2 bases and J by 2 bases, with 14 bases between them. CDR3: CASSLAGTAYTDTQYF. The CDR3 DNA reads TGTGCCAGCAGTTTAGCGGGGACAGCATACACAGATACGCAGTATTTT.

This clonotype has only one observation. The junction shows a germline mismatch at one end, possibly a read error. Here the CDR3 reads CASSLLGISNYNDKFF. The CDR3 DNA reads as TGTGCAAGCAGCTTGTTGGGAATATCCAACTACAATGATAAGTTCTTC. This chain links TRBV7-4 with TRBJ2-1, with D unclear. The CDR3 length is 16 residues. Germline loops: CDR1 SGHVT, CDR2 SQSDAQ.

Many counts were recorded for this clonotype. The chain joins TRBV7-9 to TRBJ2-7, with 8 bases lining up with TRBD1. The CDR3 loop spans 18 amino acids. The V segment lost 4 bases and the J segment 2 bases; nucleotides outside the gene matches: 16. Germline CDR1 is SEHNR and CDR2 is FQNEAQ (reference sequence). The CDR3 nucleotides read TGTGCCAGCAGCTCTCCGATTGGACAGGGAGCGAGAACCTACGAGCAGTACTTC. Translating it yields CASSSPIGQGARTYEQYF.

The V call is TRBV3-1, the J call TRBJ1-4, with D possibly matching TRBD1 (6 bases). V lost 4 bases and J 5 bases, leaving 20 bases between the germline ends. The CDR3 spans 17 residues. Germline-derived CDR1 and CDR2 are LGHDT and YNNKEL (reference sequence). The CDR3 loop is CASSRGQSKRGNEKLFF. The CDR3, as DNA: TGTGCCAGCAGCCGCGGACAGTCGAAGAGGGGAAATGAAAAACTGTTTTTT. Drawing the rest from reference TRBV3-1 and TRBJ1-4, the complete variable domain is DTAVSQTPKYLVTQMGNDKSIKCEQNLGHDTMYWYKQDSKKFLKIMFSYNNKELIINETVPNRFSPKSPDKAHLNLHINSLELGDSAVYFCASSRGQSKRGNEKLFFGSGTQLSVL.

This clonotype was seen more than once but under ten times. The chain is built from TRBV28 and TRBJ2-7, with 10 bases aligning to TRBD2. With 5 bases clipped from V and 9 bases from J, the junction kept 10 bases outside the gene matches. CDR1 is MDHEN and CDR2 is SYDVKM in the germline V gene. CDR3 size: 14 residues. The CDR3 protein is CASSTLAGRGGQYF. As DNA, the CDR3 is TGTGCCAGCAGTACACTAGCGGGACGTGGGGGGCAGTACTTC. Complete variable domain (other parts from reference TRBV28 and TRBJ2-7): DVKVTQSSRYLVKRTGEKVFLECVQDMDHENMFWYRQDPGLGLRLIYFSYDVKMKEKGDIPEGYSVSREKKERFSLILESASTNQTSMYLCASSTLAGRGGQYFGPGTRLTVT.

Many counts were recorded for this clonotype. V is TRBV7-9 and J is TRBJ1-1; TRBD1 matches 7 bases. V was clipped by 1 base and J by 1 base; unmatched bases: 3. The CDR3 loop spans 15 amino acids. Germline V gene lookup returns CDR1 SEHNR and CDR2 FQNEAQ (reference sequence). The chain's CDR3 is CASSLGGTANTEAFF. The CDR3 nucleotides are TGTGCCAGCAGCTTAGGAGGGACAGCGAACACTGAAGCTTTCTTT. The whole variable domain, filled in from reference TRBV7-9 and TRBJ1-1, reads DTGVSQNPRHKITKRGQNVTFRCDPISEHNRLYWYRQTLGQGPEFLTYFQNEAQLEKSRLLSDRFSAERPKGSFSTLEIQRTEQGDSAMYLCASSLGGTANTEAFFGQGTRLTVV.

This clonotype was seen a handful of times. V usage is TRBV20-1 and J usage is TRBJ1-1, with 12 bases aligning to TRBD1. The CDR3 totals 17 residues. Looked up from germline, CDR1 is DFQATT and CDR2 is SNEGSKA (reference sequence). J gave up 0 bases and V 5 bases, and 10 bases lay outside the gene matches. CDR3 DNA sequence: TGCAGTGCTTCCCCCTCGGGACAGGGGGCGATGAACACTGAAGCTTTCTTT. It encodes CSASPSGQGAMNTEAFF.

The genes are TRBV5-1 and TRBJ2-3, with 7 positions matching TRBD1. V lost 0 bases, J lost 1 base, and 2 bases stayed unmatched. Germline-derived CDR1 and CDR2 are SGHRS and YFSETQ. The CDR3 totals 15 residues. CDR3 DNA: TGCGCCAGCAGCTTGGTTCAGGGGGGCACAGATACGCAGTATTTT. Its translation: CASSLVQGGTDTQYF.

This clonotype was detected ten times or more. The rearrangement links TRBV7-8 to TRBJ1-4; 7 bases fit TRBD1. The CDR3 extends over 14 amino acids. V lost 5 bases and J lost 7; bases outside the gene matches: 7. CDR1 is SGHVS, CDR2 FQNEAQ, per germline. CDR3 bases: TGTGCCAGCAGCCTGATCAGGGGGTTTGAAAAACTGTTTTTT. The encoded protein is CASSLIRGFEKLFF.

In this sample, this clonotype turned up once. A junction end diverges from the germline sequence, so it may reflect a read error. The chain carries TRBV28 and TRBJ2-4; weak D call: TRBD1 (5 bases). The CDR3 has 16 residues. CDR1 and CDR2 (germline): MDHEN, SYDVKM. CDR3 bases: TGTGCAAGCAGTTTAAGACAGTCAATAGCCAAAAACATTCCGTACTTC. Protein sequence: CASSLRQSIAKNIPYF.

The CDR3 nucleotides are TGTGCCAGCAGCTTAGTAACCAGACCCGAGCAGTTCTTC. This encodes CASSLVTRPEQFF. This chain connects TRBV7-9 to TRBJ2-1, with D uncertain. This CDR3 is 13 amino acids long. Germline V gives CDR1 SEHNR, CDR2 FQNEAQ (reference sequence). The V gene lost 1 base and the J gene lost 10 bases, with 11 bases spanning the gap.

This clonotype was observed a few times. The rearrangement links TRBV3-1 to TRBJ2-2; D possibly corresponds to TRBD1 (6 bases). Germline V gives CDR1 LGHDT, CDR2 YNNKEL (reference sequence). V was trimmed by 3 bases and J by 9 bases, leaving 8 bases between them. The CDR3 covers 12 residues. CDR3 bases: TGTGCCAGCAGCCAGGGGGCGAGGGAGCTGTTTTTT. Its translation: CASSQGARELFF. Full variable domain (rest looked up from reference TRBV3-1 and TRBJ2-2): DTAVSQTPKYLVTQMGNDKSIKCEQNLGHDTMYWYKQDSKKFLKIMFSYNNKELIINETVPNRFSPKSPDKAHLNLHINSLELGDSAVYFCASSQGARELFFGEGSRLTVL.

This clonotype was seen a handful of times. The rearrangement uses TRBV20-1 and TRBJ2-2, with 8 bases lining up with TRBD1. The junction had 20 bases not matched to a gene; V was cut back by 3 bases and J by 5 bases. The CDR3 sequence is 19 residues long. CDR1 and CDR2 (germline): DFQATT, SNEGSKA (reference sequence). The CDR3 DNA sequence: TGCAGTGCTAGGGCCATACCCCCATACGGACAGGGCAGGACCGGGGAGCTGTTTTTT. Its protein is CSARAIPPYGQGRTGELFF.

The genes are TRBV12-3 or TRBV12-4 and TRBJ2-7; TRBD2 aligns across 16 bases. Trimming removed 2 bases from V and 12 bases from J; junction bases left unmatched: 28. This CDR3 is built from 22 residues. CDR3 protein: CASSLRSRGLAGGKTYSYETYF. The CDR3 nucleotides read TGTGCCAGCAGTTTACGTTCGAGGGGACTAGCGGGAGGGAAGACCTACTCCTACGAGACGTACTTC.

This clonotype appeared many times. V usage is TRBV4-1 and J usage is TRBJ1-1; D unclear. CDR1 and CDR2 (germline): MGHRA, YSYEKL. Trimming pared 7 bases from V and 0 bases from J, leaving 12 bases between. This CDR3 comprises 14 residues. Here the CDR3 DNA reads TGCGCCAGCACGCGAATGGGGATGAACACTGAAGCTTTCTTT. Translating gives CASTRMGMNTEAFF.

The chain couples TRBV15 to TRBJ1-6, with a possible D match to TRBD1 (5 bases). V dropped 0 bases and J dropped 5 bases, with 11 bases sitting between them. Germline-derived CDR1 and CDR2 are LNHNV and YYDKDF (reference sequence). This CDR3 has 16 residues. The CDR3 DNA reads TGTGCCACCAGCAGAGAGACCAAGGGGAATAATTCACCCCTCCACTTT. This codes for CATSRETKGNNSPLHF.

This clonotype has a handful of counts. The chain recombines TRBV3-1 with TRBJ1-2; no reliable D call. Per the germline V gene, CDR1 is LGHDT and CDR2 is YNNKEL (reference sequence). Trimming stripped 4 bases from V and 7 bases from J, with 13 bases between. The CDR3 loop spans 13 amino acids. As DNA, the CDR3 is TGTGCCAGCAGCCTAGACAAGTCGGGTGGCTACACCTTC. Protein product: CASSLDKSGGYTF.